This TCR beta chain derives from a study of control samples from healthy donors and cancer patients. Data came from immunoSEQ multiplex PCR; TCRdb stores just in-frame clones and leaves some out. The sample includes over 100,000 clones, approximately 90% seen only once; the top ten take 2% to 3%. CDR1 and CDR2 from the germline V gene are LGHDT and YNNKEL (reference sequence). The ends lost 1 base at V and 7 bases at J; junction bases unmatched: 8. The CDR3 runs to 15 residues. The sequenced sample was blood. The sequence was collected from a man in his forties in good health. V is TRBV3-1 (or the pseudogene TRBV3-2) and J is TRBJ2-5; 8 bases align to TRBD2. The CDR3, as DNA: TGTGCCAGCAGCCAAGCTACTAGCGGTGCCGGGACCCAGTACTTC. Amino acid sequence: CASSQATSGAGTQYF.